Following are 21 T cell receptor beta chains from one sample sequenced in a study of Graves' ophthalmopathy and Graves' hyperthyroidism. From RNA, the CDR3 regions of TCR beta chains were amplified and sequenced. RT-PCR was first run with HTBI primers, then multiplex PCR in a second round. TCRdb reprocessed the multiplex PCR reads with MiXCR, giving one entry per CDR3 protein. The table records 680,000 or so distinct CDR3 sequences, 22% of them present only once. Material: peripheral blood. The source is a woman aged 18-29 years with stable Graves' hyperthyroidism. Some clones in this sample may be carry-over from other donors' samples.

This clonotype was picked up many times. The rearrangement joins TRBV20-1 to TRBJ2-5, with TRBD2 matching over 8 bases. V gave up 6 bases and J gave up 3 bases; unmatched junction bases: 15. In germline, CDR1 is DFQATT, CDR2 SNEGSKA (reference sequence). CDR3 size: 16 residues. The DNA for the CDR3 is TGCAGTGCCCCAAGGGCAGCGGGAGCACCAGAAGAGACCCAGTACTTC. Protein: CSAPRAAGAPEETQYF.

The CDR3: CASSYQANVGPEQYF. The CDR3 region has the DNA TGTGCCAGCAGTTACCAGGCTAACGTAGGACCCGAGCAGTACTTC. The V call is TRBV28, the J call TRBJ2-7, with D uncertain. With 4 bases removed from V and 6 bases from J, the gap between germline ends came to 19 bases. The CDR3 consists of 15 residues. Germline V lookup: CDR1 MDHEN, CDR2 SYDVKM.

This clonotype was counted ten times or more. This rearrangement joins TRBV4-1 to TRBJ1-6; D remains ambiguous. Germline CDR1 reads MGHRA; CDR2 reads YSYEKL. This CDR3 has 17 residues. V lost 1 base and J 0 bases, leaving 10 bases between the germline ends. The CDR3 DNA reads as TGCGCCAGCAGCCAAGGCAGGCAAAGCTCCTATAATTCACCCCTCCACTTT. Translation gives CASSQGRQSSYNSPLHF.

The CDR3: CASSQISGWWGYTF. The DNA for the CDR3 is TGCGCCAGCAGCCAAATCTCGGGTTGGTGGGGCTACACCTTC. This chain joins TRBV4-3 and TRBJ1-2, with D uncertain. Trimming removed 2 bases from V and 8 bases from J, with 15 bases in between. This CDR3 has 14 amino acids. Germline V gene data show CDR1 as LGHNA and CDR2 as YSLEER.

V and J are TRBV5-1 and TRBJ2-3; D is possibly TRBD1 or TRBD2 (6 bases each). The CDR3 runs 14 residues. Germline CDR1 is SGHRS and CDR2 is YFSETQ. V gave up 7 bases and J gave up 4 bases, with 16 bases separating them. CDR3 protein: CASVESGAPDTQYF. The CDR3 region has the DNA TGCGCCAGCGTAGAATCGGGGGCGCCAGATACGCAGTATTTT.

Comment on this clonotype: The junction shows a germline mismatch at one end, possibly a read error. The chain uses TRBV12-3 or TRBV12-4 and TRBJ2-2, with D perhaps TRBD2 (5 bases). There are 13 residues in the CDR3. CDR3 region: CASSSVRTGDLFF. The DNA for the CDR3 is TGTGCCAGCAGTTCCGTGAGGACCGGGGATCTGTTTTTT.

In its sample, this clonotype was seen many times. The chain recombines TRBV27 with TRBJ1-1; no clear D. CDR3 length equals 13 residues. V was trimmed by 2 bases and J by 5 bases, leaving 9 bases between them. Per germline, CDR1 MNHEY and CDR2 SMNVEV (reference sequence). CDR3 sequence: CASSLTGYTEAFF. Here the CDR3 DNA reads TGTGCCAGCAGTTTAACCGGCTATACTGAAGCTTTCTTT.

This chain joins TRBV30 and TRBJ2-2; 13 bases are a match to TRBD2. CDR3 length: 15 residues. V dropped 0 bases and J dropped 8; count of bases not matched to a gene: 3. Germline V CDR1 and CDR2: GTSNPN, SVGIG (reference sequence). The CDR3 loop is CAWSVPGLAGGELFF. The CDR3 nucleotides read TGTGCCTGGAGTGTACCGGGACTAGCGGGGGGGGAGCTGTTTTTT.

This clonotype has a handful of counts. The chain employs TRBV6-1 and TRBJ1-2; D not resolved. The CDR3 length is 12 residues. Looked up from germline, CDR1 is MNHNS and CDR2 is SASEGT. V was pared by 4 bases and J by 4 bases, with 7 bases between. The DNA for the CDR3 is TGTGCCAGCAGTGGTCGAGGCTATGGCTACACCTTC. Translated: CASSGRGYGYTF.

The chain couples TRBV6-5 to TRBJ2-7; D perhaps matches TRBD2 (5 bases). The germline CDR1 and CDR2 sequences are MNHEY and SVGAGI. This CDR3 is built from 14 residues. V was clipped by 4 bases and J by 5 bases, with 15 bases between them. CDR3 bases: TGTGCCAGCAGTTTCGGGAACTTCGGGAACGAGCAGTACTTC. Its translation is CASSFGNFGNEQYF.

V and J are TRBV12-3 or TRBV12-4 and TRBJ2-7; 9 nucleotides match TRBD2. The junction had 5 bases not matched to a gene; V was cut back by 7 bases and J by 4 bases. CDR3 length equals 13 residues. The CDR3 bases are TGTGCCAGCAAGGCTAGCGGGATTTACGAGCAGTACTTC. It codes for CASKASGIYEQYF.

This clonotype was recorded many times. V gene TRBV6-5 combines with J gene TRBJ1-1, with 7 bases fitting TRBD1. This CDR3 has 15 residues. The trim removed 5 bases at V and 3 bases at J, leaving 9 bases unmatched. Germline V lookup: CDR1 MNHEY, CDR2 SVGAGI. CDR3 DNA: TGTGCCAGCAGTCCGAGGGGACAGACCCACACTGAAGCTTTCTTT. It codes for CASSPRGQTHTEAFF.

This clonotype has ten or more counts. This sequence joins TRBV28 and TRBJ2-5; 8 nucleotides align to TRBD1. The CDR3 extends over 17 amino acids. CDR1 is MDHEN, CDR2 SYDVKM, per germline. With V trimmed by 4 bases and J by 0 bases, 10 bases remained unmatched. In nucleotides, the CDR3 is TGTGCCAGCAGTTCCCGACAGGGGCGTCAGTACCAAGAGACCCAGTACTTC. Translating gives CASSSRQGRQYQETQYF.

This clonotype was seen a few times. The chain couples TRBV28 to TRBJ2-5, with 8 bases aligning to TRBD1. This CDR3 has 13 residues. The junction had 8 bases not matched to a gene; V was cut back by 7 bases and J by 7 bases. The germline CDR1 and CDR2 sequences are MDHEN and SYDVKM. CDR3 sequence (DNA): TGTGCCAGCAATCGCAGGGGGCTTGTGACCCAGTACTTC. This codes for CASNRRGLVTQYF.

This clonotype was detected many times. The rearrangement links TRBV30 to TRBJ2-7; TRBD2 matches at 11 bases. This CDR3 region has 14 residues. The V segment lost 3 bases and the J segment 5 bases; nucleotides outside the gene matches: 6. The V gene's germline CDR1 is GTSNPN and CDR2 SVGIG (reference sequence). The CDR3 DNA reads TGTGCCTGGAGGCTTAGCGGGAGGGCCCACGAGCAGTACTTC. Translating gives CAWRLSGRAHEQYF. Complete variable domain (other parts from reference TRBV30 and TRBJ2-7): SQTIHQWPATLVQPVGSPLSLECTVEGTSNPNLYWYRQAAGRGLQLLFYSVGIGQISSEVPQNLSASRPQDRQFILSSKKLLLSDSGFYLCAWRLSGRAHEQYFGPGTRLTVT.

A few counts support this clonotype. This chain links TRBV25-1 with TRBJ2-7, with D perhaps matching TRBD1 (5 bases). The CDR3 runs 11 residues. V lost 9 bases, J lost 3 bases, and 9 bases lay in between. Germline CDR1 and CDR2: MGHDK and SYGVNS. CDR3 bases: TGTGCCAGTCAGGGCAGCTACGAGCAGTACTTC. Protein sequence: CASQGSYEQYF.

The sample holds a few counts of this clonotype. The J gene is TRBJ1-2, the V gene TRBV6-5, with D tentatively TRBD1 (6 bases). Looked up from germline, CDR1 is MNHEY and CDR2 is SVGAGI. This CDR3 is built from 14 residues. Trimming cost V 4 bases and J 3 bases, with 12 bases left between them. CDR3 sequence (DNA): TGTGCCAGCAGTTGGGGGGCGCTGGACTATGGCTACACCTTC. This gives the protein CASSWGALDYGYTF.

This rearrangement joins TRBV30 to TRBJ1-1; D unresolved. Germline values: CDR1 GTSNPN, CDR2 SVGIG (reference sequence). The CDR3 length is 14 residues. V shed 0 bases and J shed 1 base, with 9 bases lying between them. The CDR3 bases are TGTGCCTGGAGTGTACCGCCCCAGAACACTGAAGCTTTCTTT. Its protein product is CAWSVPPQNTEAFF. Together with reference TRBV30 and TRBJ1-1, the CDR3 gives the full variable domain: SQTIHQWPATLVQPVGSPLSLECTVEGTSNPNLYWYRQAAGRGLQLLFYSVGIGQISSEVPQNLSASRPQDRQFILSSKKLLLSDSGFYLCAWSVPPQNTEAFFGQGTRLTVV.

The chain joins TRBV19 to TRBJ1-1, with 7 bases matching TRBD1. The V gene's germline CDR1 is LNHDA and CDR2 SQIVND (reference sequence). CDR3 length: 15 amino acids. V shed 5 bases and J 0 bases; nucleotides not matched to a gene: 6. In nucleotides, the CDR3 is TGTGCCAGTAGTGCTATGGGACAGTTGAACACTGAAGCTTTCTTT. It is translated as CASSAMGQLNTEAFF.

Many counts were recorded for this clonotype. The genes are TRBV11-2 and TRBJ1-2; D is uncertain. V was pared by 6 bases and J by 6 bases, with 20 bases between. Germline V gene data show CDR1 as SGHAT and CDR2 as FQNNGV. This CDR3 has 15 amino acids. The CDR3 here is CASRGWRALLDGYTF. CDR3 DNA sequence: TGTGCCAGCAGGGGGTGGAGGGCTCTCCTCGATGGCTACACCTTC.

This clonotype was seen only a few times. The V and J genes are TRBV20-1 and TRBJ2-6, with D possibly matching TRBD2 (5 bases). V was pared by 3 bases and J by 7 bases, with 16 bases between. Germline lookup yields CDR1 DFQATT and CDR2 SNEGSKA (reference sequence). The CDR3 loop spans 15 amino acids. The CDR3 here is CSASPWRTGANVLTF. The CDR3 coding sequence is TGCAGTGCTAGTCCCTGGAGGACCGGCGCCAACGTCCTGACTTTC.